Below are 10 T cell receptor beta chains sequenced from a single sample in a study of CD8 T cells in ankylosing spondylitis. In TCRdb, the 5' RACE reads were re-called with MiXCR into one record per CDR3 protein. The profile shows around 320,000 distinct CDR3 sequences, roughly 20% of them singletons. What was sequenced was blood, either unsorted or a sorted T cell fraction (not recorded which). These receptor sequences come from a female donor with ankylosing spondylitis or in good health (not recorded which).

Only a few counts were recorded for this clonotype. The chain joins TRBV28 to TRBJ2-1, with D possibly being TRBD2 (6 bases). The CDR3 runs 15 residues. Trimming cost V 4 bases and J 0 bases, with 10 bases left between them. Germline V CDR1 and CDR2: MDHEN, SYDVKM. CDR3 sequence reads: CASSSLEGSYNEQFF. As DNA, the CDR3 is TGTGCCAGCAGTTCCTTGGAGGGCTCCTACAATGAGCAGTTCTTC.

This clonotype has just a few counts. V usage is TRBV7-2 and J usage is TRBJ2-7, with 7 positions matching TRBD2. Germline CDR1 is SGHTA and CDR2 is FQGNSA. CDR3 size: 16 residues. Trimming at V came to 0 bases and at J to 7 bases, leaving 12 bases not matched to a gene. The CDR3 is CASSLARASGHGEQYF. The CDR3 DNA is TGTGCCAGCAGCTTAGCGAGGGCTAGCGGACATGGAGAGCAGTACTTC. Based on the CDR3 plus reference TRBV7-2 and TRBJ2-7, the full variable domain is GAGVSQSPSNKVTEKGKDVELRCDPISGHTALYWYRQSLGQGLEFLIYFQGNSAPDKSGLPSDRFSAERTGGSVSTLTIQRTQQEDSAVYLCASSLARASGHGEQYFGPGTRLTVT.

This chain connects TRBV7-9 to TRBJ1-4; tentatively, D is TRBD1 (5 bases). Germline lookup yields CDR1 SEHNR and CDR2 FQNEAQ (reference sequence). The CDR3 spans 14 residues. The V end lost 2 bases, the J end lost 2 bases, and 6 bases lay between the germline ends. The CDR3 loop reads CASSLTGTNEKLFF. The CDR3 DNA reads TGTGCCAGCAGCTTAACAGGCACTAATGAAAAACTGTTTTTT. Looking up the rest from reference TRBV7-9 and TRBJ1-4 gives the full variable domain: DTGVSQNPRHKITKRGQNVTFRCDPISEHNRLYWYRQTLGQGPEFLTYFQNEAQLEKSRLLSDRFSAERPKGSFSTLEIQRTEQGDSAMYLCASSLTGTNEKLFFGSGTQLSVL.

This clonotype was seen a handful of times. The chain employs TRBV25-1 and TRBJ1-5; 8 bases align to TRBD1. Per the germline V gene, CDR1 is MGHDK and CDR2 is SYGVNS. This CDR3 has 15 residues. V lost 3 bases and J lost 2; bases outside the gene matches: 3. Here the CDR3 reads CASSETGVGNQPQHF. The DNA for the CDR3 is TGTGCCAGCAGTGAGACAGGGGTTGGCAATCAGCCCCAGCATTTT.

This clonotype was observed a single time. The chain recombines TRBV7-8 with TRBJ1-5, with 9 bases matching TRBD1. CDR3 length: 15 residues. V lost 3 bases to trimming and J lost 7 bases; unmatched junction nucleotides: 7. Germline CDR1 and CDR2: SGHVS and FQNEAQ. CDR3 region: CASSLGQGIGQPQHF. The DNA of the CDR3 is TGTGCCAGCAGCTTGGGACAGGGTATAGGGCAGCCCCAGCATTTT.

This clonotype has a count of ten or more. The CDR3 here is CSAKTGESGYTF. The CDR3 nucleotides are TGCAGTGCTAAGACAGGGGAGTCTGGCTACACCTTC. The rearrangement joins TRBV20-1 to TRBJ1-2; TRBD1 matches at 8 bases. The CDR3 covers 12 residues. The germline CDR1 and CDR2 sequences are DFQATT and SNEGSKA (reference sequence). V was clipped by 4 bases and J by 7 bases; unmatched bases: 5.

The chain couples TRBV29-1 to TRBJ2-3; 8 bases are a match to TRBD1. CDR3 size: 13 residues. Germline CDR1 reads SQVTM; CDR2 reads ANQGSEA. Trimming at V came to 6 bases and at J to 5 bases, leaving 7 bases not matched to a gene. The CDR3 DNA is TGCAGCGTAACCGGGACAGGCAGAGATACGCAGTATTTT. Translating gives CSVTGTGRDTQYF.

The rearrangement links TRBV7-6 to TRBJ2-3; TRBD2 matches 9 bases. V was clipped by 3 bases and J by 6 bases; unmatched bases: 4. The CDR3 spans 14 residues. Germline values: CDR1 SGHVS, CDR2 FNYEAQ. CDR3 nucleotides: TGTGCCAGCAGCTTGGGGCGGGAGGGCGATACGCAGTATTTT. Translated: CASSLGREGDTQYF.

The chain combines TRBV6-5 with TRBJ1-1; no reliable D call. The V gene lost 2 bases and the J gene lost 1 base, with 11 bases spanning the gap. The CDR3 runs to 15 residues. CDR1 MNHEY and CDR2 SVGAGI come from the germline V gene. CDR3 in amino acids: CASSYERAGNTEAFF. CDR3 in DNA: TGTGCCAGCAGTTACGAAAGGGCTGGGAACACTGAAGCTTTCTTT.

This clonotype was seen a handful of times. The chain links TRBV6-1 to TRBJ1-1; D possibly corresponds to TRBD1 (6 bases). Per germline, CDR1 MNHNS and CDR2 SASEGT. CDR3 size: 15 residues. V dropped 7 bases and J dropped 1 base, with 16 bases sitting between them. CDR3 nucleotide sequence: TGTGCCAGCACCCTTTTCCGAGGGGGGAACACTGAAGCTTTCTTT. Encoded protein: CASTLFRGGNTEAFF.